Listed below are T cell receptor beta chains from one sample, sequenced in a study of OX40 agonist ivuxolimab in advanced cancers. Measured with immunoSEQ multiplex PCR; TCRdb has only the in-frame clones, and not every one. The repertoire holds over 30,000 clones, with roughly 85% as singletons. The sample in question was CD4+ or CD8+ T cells sorted from blood, obtained in a trial of the OX40 agonist ivuxolimab. Receptors were obtained from an adult with an advanced solid tumor such as melanoma, head and neck, liver or kidney cancer. The CDR3 runs from the conserved cysteine through the conserved F or W. The order of the fields is J gene, D gene, clone size, V gene, CDR3 DNA, CDR3 protein. A D gene is named only where the DNA matches it firmly. Clone size, where shown, is once, few, many, or a class for clones that have expanded.

TRBJ1-1,.,once,TRBV4-3,TGCGCCAGCAGCCAAGCTCGAGGCACTGAAGCTTTCTTT,CASSQARGTEAFF
TRBJ2-1,TRBD2,.,TRBV27,TGTGCCAGCAGTTTTACGGGAGGGCCTCCTGAGCAGTTCTTC,CASSFTGGPPEQFF
TRBJ1-4,.,.,TRBV7-6,TGTGCCAGCAGCTTAGGGAATGAAAAACTGTTTTTT,CASSLGNEKLFF
TRBJ2-2,.,.,TRBV19,TGTGCCAGTAGTATCAGTGGGTCGGGCACCGGGGAGCTGTTTTTT,CASSISGSGTGELFF
TRBJ2-1,.,.,TRBV4-1,TGCGCCAGCAGCCAAGGTAGTCCCTATGAGCAGTTCTTC,CASSQGSPYEQFF
TRBJ2-1,TRBD2,.,TRBV7-8,TGTGCCAGCAGCTTAGAGGGTAGCGGGATATACAATGAGCAGTTCTTC,CASSLEGSGIYNEQFF
TRBJ2-5,.,.,TRBV9,TGTGCCAGCAGCGTACTAGGGGGCCAAGAGACCCAGTACTTC,CASSVLGGQETQYF
TRBJ1-4,TRBD1,.,TRBV6-1,TGTGCCAGCAGTGAACGTCGGTCAGGGGGCGAAAAACTGTTTTTT,CASSERRSGGEKLFF
TRBJ2-7,.,.,TRBV6-1,TGTGCCACCAGGACTATCGAGCAGTACTTC,CATRTIEQYF
TRBJ2-5,TRBD2,.,TRBV5-1,TGCGCCAGCAGCTCCGGACTAGCGGGGGGGCAAGAAGAGACCCAGTACTTC,CASSSGLAGGQEETQYF
TRBJ2-7,.,.,TRBV4-3,TGCGCCAGCAGCCAAGAGGGGGCGAAGAACTCCTACGAGCAGTACTTC,CASSQEGAKNSYEQYF
TRBJ2-7,.,.,TRBV28,TGTGCCAGCATTGGCACCTCCTACGAGCAGTACTTC,CASIGTSYEQYF
TRBJ2-3,.,once,TRBV21-1,TGTGCCAGCAGCAAAGGATCTGATACGCAGTATTTT,CASSKGSDTQYF
TRBJ2-2,.,.,TRBV5-4,TGTGCCAGCAGCCCCCGGGCCGGGGAGCTGTTTTTT,CASSPRAGELFF
TRBJ2-5,.,.,TRBV6-5,TGTGCCAGCAGCCCCGGCGGGGACGGACAAGAGACCCAGTACTTC,CASSPGGDGQETQYF
TRBJ2-7,.,.,TRBV4-1,TGCGCCAGCAGCCAAGAGGGACCGACCTACGAGCAGTACTTC,CASSQEGPTYEQYF
TRBJ1-3,TRBD1,.,TRBV28,TGTGCCAGCAGTTTATCCATTCAGCGGACAGGGGGTCTGGGAAACACCATATATTTT,CASSLSIQRTGGLGNTIYF
TRBJ2-7,TRBD1,.,TRBV7-9,TGTGCCAGCAGCTTAACGCAGGGGGACGAGCAGTACTTC,CASSLTQGDEQYF
TRBJ2-3,.,.,TRBV5-4,TGTGCCAGCACCATTCCGGGGGCGGGAGTGGCAGATACGCAGTATTTT,CASTIPGAGVADTQYF
TRBJ2-3,TRBD2,.,TRBV13,TGTGCCAGCAGCTGGGGGACTAGGGGGACGCAGTATTTT,CASSWGTRGTQYF
TRBJ2-1,.,few,TRBV19,TGTGCCAGTAGTACGACTTCGACTGATACCTATTTAAATGAGCAGTTCTTC,CASSTTSTDTYLNEQFF
TRBJ1-5,.,few,TRBV7-9,TGTGCCAGCAGGGATAGCAATCAGCCCCAGCATTTT,CASRDSNQPQHF
TRBJ1-1,.,.,TRBV7-9,TGTGCCAGCAGCGAAGGGGACGGTTTTTCGAACACTGAAGCTTTCTTT,CASSEGDGFSNTEAFF
TRBJ2-1,.,.,TRBV2,TGTGCCAGCAGAATATACAATGAGCAGTTCTTC,CASRIYNEQFF
TRBJ2-1,.,.,TRBV11-2,TGTGCCAGCAGCTTATTAGTAGGAGACCCCTACAATGAGCAGTTCTTC,CASSLLVGDPYNEQFF
TRBJ2-7,.,once,TRBV6-5,TGTGCCAGCAGTAAAACCCGGGACACCCTCTACGAGCAGTACTTC,CASSKTRDTLYEQYF
TRBJ1-1,TRBD1,few,TRBV30,TGTGCCTGGAGTGTAGGACAGGGGAAAGCTTTCTTT,CAWSVGQGKAFF